A selection of T cell receptor beta chains follows, all from one sample in a study of T cells after yellow fever vaccination. Using its own MiXCR run on the 5' RACE reads, TCRdb lists one record per CDR3 protein. In the table there are about 180,000 distinct CDR3 sequences, about 6.2% of which are singletons. The sample in question was CD4+ T cells sorted from PBMCs, obtained on the day of the first yellow fever vaccination. The receptors were gathered from a man aged 18 to 35 who received the YFV17D yellow fever vaccine. Both conserved end residues are part of each CDR3. Fields, in order: D gene, J gene, V gene, clone size, CDR3 DNA, CDR3 protein. D genes are given only for firm matches. Some rows mark clone size as missing; the rest say once, few, many or name a class of expanded clone.

d_gene: TRBD1; j_gene: TRBJ1-5; v_gene: TRBV19; abundance: .; CDR3nt: TGTGCCAGTAGTACCACACAGGGAGGGGGCTTGAGGCCCCAGCATTTT; CDR3aa: CASSTTQGGGLRPQHF
d_gene: .; j_gene: TRBJ1-1; v_gene: TRBV6-2/TRBV6-3; abundance: few; CDR3nt: TGTGCCAGCAGTTACGCAGGAAACACTGAAGCTTTCTTT; CDR3aa: CASSYAGNTEAFF
d_gene: TRBD1; j_gene: TRBJ2-3; v_gene: TRBV15; abundance: .; CDR3nt: TGTGCCACCAGCAGGGGACCGGGACAGGGTAGCACAGATACGCAGTATTTT; CDR3aa: CATSRGPGQGSTDTQYF
d_gene: .; j_gene: TRBJ1-3; v_gene: TRBV4-2; abundance: many; CDR3nt: TGTGCCAGCAGCCAAGAGGGGGGAACTCGTGGAAACACCATATATTTT; CDR3aa: CASSQEGGTRGNTIYF
d_gene: TRBD2; j_gene: TRBJ2-5; v_gene: TRBV12-3/TRBV12-4; abundance: few; CDR3nt: TGTGCCAGCAGCCGGGGAGGGGTACAAGAGACCCAGTACTTC; CDR3aa: CASSRGGVQETQYF
d_gene: TRBD1; j_gene: TRBJ1-6; v_gene: TRBV4-1; abundance: many; CDR3nt: TGCGCGCGATTCCCGGGACAGGCCCCTCCAAATAGTAATTCACCCCTCCACTTT; CDR3aa: CARFPGQAPPNSNSPLHF
d_gene: TRBD1; j_gene: TRBJ2-3; v_gene: TRBV9; abundance: many; CDR3nt: TGTGCCAGCAACAAGGACAGGGGGGGAGATACGCAGTATTTT; CDR3aa: CASNKDRGGDTQYF
d_gene: TRBD1; j_gene: TRBJ2-4; v_gene: TRBV12-3/TRBV12-4; abundance: many; CDR3nt: TGTGCCAGCAGACGGACAGGGGGCTTGGACATTCAGTACTTC; CDR3aa: CASRRTGGLDIQYF
d_gene: .; j_gene: TRBJ2-7; v_gene: TRBV18; abundance: .; CDR3nt: TGTGCCAGCTCACGGGGGGAAGGGTCCTACGAGCAGTACTTC; CDR3aa: CASSRGEGSYEQYF
d_gene: TRBD2; j_gene: TRBJ2-3; v_gene: TRBV7-9; abundance: few; CDR3nt: TGTGCCAGCAGCGATAGCGGGGTTACAGATACGCAGTATTTT; CDR3aa: CASSDSGVTDTQYF
d_gene: .; j_gene: TRBJ2-3; v_gene: TRBV7-2; abundance: many; CDR3nt: TGTGCCAGCAGGTCGGGACGGATTGAGTATACGCAGTATTTT; CDR3aa: CASRSGRIEYTQYF
d_gene: .; j_gene: TRBJ2-7; v_gene: TRBV12-3/TRBV12-4; abundance: few; CDR3nt: TGTGCCAGCAGTTTCAAGGGCGGGTACTACGAGCAGTACTTC; CDR3aa: CASSFKGGYYEQYF
d_gene: .; j_gene: TRBJ2-5; v_gene: TRBV5-1; abundance: many; CDR3nt: TGCGCCAGCAGCCCACTTCTAGGCGAGACCCAGTACTTC; CDR3aa: CASSPLLGETQYF
d_gene: TRBD2; j_gene: TRBJ2-3; v_gene: TRBV6-4; abundance: few; CDR3nt: TGTGCCAGCAGTGACTCGCGGGGGGGCGATACGCAGTATTTT; CDR3aa: CASSDSRGGDTQYF
d_gene: .; j_gene: TRBJ2-2; v_gene: TRBV30; abundance: few; CDR3nt: TGTGCCTGGAGTGTACATGGGTCCGGGGAGCTGTTTTTT; CDR3aa: CAWSVHGSGELFF
d_gene: TRBD1; j_gene: TRBJ1-2; v_gene: TRBV7-9; abundance: few; CDR3nt: TGTGCCAGCAGCTTGACAGGGCAGGGCTACACCTTC; CDR3aa: CASSLTGQGYTF
d_gene: .; j_gene: TRBJ1-6; v_gene: TRBV6-1; abundance: few; CDR3nt: TGTGCCAGCAGGGCCCCCGATGGGAATTCACCCCTCCACTTT; CDR3aa: CASRAPDGNSPLHF
d_gene: .; j_gene: TRBJ1-5; v_gene: TRBV19; abundance: few; CDR3nt: TGTGCCAGTAGTATAACAGGCAATCAGCCCCAGCATTTT; CDR3aa: CASSITGNQPQHF
d_gene: TRBD1; j_gene: TRBJ1-2; v_gene: TRBV19; abundance: .; CDR3nt: TGTGCCAGTATCTCGACCGGGACAGGGGAGGGGTTGAGCTATGGCTACACCTTC; CDR3aa: CASISTGTGEGLSYGYTF
d_gene: .; j_gene: TRBJ2-1; v_gene: TRBV4-3; abundance: few; CDR3nt: TGCGCCAGCAGCCAGGGAAGAGGGCTAGAAAATGAGCAGTTCTTC; CDR3aa: CASSQGRGLENEQFF
d_gene: .; j_gene: TRBJ2-7; v_gene: TRBV5-1; abundance: many; CDR3nt: TGCGCCAGCAGCTTGGTGGGGGACTACGAGCAGTACTTC; CDR3aa: CASSLVGDYEQYF
d_gene: .; j_gene: TRBJ1-2; v_gene: TRBV3-1; abundance: .; CDR3nt: TGTGCCAGCAGCCCCGGACAGATCTATGGCTACACCTTC; CDR3aa: CASSPGQIYGYTF
d_gene: .; j_gene: TRBJ2-2; v_gene: TRBV27; abundance: few; CDR3nt: TGTGCCAGCAGTCCCCGTGGTCCGAACACCGGGGAGCTGTTTTTT; CDR3aa: CASSPRGPNTGELFF
d_gene: TRBD1; j_gene: TRBJ2-1; v_gene: TRBV5-1; abundance: few; CDR3nt: TGCGCCAGCAGCCCCCGGACAGGGACTTTGGGTGAGCAGTTCTTC; CDR3aa: CASSPRTGTLGEQFF
d_gene: .; j_gene: TRBJ1-1; v_gene: TRBV7-2; abundance: .; CDR3nt: TGTGCCAGCAGACAGGACGGGAACACTGAAGCTTTCTTT; CDR3aa: CASRQDGNTEAFF
d_gene: .; j_gene: TRBJ1-1; v_gene: TRBV7-2; abundance: many; CDR3nt: TGTGCCAGCAGCTTCGGTACCGCCACTGAAGCTTTCTTT; CDR3aa: CASSFGTATEAFF
d_gene: TRBD1; j_gene: TRBJ2-5; v_gene: TRBV4-2; abundance: .; CDR3nt: TGTGCCAGCAGCCGGACAGGTCGGAGCGAAGAGACCCAGTACTTC; CDR3aa: CASSRTGRSEETQYF
d_gene: .; j_gene: TRBJ1-4; v_gene: TRBV6-5; abundance: many; CDR3nt: TGTGCCAGCAGTTACTTAGGGCCAGAAAGTGAAAAACTGTTTTTT; CDR3aa: CASSYLGPESEKLFF
d_gene: .; j_gene: TRBJ2-1; v_gene: TRBV9; abundance: many; CDR3nt: TGTGCCAGCAGCGTAGGAGTTTGGGGACCCGGACCTGAGCAGTTCTTC; CDR3aa: CASSVGVWGPGPEQFF
d_gene: .; j_gene: TRBJ2-7; v_gene: TRBV23-1; abundance: many; CDR3nt: TGCGCCAGCAGTCCGCAGGGTCCCCTCTTC; CDR3aa: CASSPQGPLF
d_gene: .; j_gene: TRBJ1-5; v_gene: TRBV7-2; abundance: few; CDR3nt: TGTGCCAGCAGCTTAGAAGGCAGAGTAAGCAATCAGCCCCAGCATTTT; CDR3aa: CASSLEGRVSNQPQHF
d_gene: .; j_gene: TRBJ2-4; v_gene: TRBV1; abundance: few; CDR3nt: TGCACCAGCACACAAGGGACAGGGGGGAACATTCAGTACTTC; CDR3aa: CTSTQGTGGNIQYF
d_gene: .; j_gene: TRBJ1-6; v_gene: TRBV5-6; abundance: .; CDR3nt: TGTGCCAGCAGTGACGGGACGGATTACTCGCCCCTCCACTTT; CDR3aa: CASSDGTDYSPLHF
d_gene: .; j_gene: TRBJ1-1; v_gene: TRBV20-1; abundance: .; CDR3nt: TGCAGTGGGAGGGGCGCGAACACTGAAGCTTTCTTT; CDR3aa: CSGRGANTEAFF
d_gene: .; j_gene: TRBJ2-7; v_gene: TRBV7-2; abundance: many; CDR3nt: TGTGCCAGCAGCTTCAACGGGGGACCCTACGAGCAGTACTTC; CDR3aa: CASSFNGGPYEQYF
d_gene: TRBD2; j_gene: TRBJ2-5; v_gene: TRBV7-2; abundance: few; CDR3nt: TGTGCCAGCAGCTTGAAGCGGGGGGTCTTAGAGACCCAGTACTTC; CDR3aa: CASSLKRGVLETQYF
d_gene: .; j_gene: TRBJ2-1; v_gene: TRBV9; abundance: many; CDR3nt: TGTGCCAGCAGCGACCAGGGCAATGAGCAGTTCTTC; CDR3aa: CASSDQGNEQFF
d_gene: .; j_gene: TRBJ2-1; v_gene: TRBV5-4; abundance: .; CDR3nt: TGTTCCAGCAGCTATAACTTAGGCTCCTACAATGAGCAGTTCTTC; CDR3aa: CSSSYNLGSYNEQFF
d_gene: TRBD1; j_gene: TRBJ1-2; v_gene: TRBV6-1; abundance: .; CDR3nt: TGTGCCAGCAGAAGGGACAGGGGCAACTATGGCTACACCTTC; CDR3aa: CASRRDRGNYGYTF
d_gene: .; j_gene: TRBJ1-3; v_gene: TRBV5-4; abundance: .; CDR3nt: TGTGCCAGCAGTCCAGGGTCGGGCACCATATATTTT; CDR3aa: CASSPGSGTIYF
d_gene: .; j_gene: TRBJ1-3; v_gene: TRBV15; abundance: .; CDR3nt: TGTGCCACCAGCAGAGATACCGGGGTCGGAAACACCATATATTTT; CDR3aa: CATSRDTGVGNTIYF
d_gene: .; j_gene: TRBJ1-5; v_gene: TRBV4-1; abundance: few; CDR3nt: TGCGCCAGCAGCCAAGAAGGCTCCGGGGGAGTCGGGGTATGGGGCAATCAGCCCCAGCATTTT; CDR3aa: CASSQEGSGGVGVWGNQPQHF
d_gene: .; j_gene: TRBJ2-1; v_gene: TRBV5-1; abundance: many; CDR3nt: TGCGCCAGCAGCCCCAGGACGTCCAGAGTGGTGAATGAGCAGTTCTTC; CDR3aa: CASSPRTSRVVNEQFF
d_gene: .; j_gene: TRBJ2-3; v_gene: TRBV20-1; abundance: few; CDR3nt: TGCAGTGCTCCCGTCCTTACTAGCACAGATACGCAGTATTTT; CDR3aa: CSAPVLTSTDTQYF
d_gene: TRBD2; j_gene: TRBJ2-5; v_gene: TRBV5-5; abundance: few; CDR3nt: TGTGCCAGCAGCGCCGGGACTAGCGGGGGCTTACACCAAGAGACCCAGTACTTC; CDR3aa: CASSAGTSGGLHQETQYF
d_gene: .; j_gene: TRBJ2-1; v_gene: TRBV20-1; abundance: few; CDR3nt: TGCAGTGCTACCCTTGACAATGAGCAGTTCTTC; CDR3aa: CSATLDNEQFF